This T cell receptor (beta chain) derives from a study of shared clonotypes between healthy human individuals. Notes on the study in general: For sorted subsets, rarefaction showed incomplete sequencing despite large depth. Investigators expected sequencing depth to affect clonotype sharing among donors. The small donor group covered limited genetic and exposure diversity.

Adult donors, all healthy and HIV-negative, had no recent acute infections or vaccinations. Trimming stripped 6 bases from V and 0 bases from J, with 11 bases between. The CDR3 is 14 residues long. The germline gives CDR1 MGHRA, CDR2 YSYEKL. This clone was picked up one time. The antigen remains unidentified. The table came from immunoSEQ multiplex PCR; TCRdb's copy has only in-frame clones and leaves some out. The table includes some 1 million clones, around 74% detected once. The specimen sequenced was memory CD4+ T cells sorted from blood. Subset of the sample: CD45RA-negative fraction. The rearrangement links TRBV4-1 to TRBJ1-2; no clear D gene. The origin of this receptor is a man aged 18 to 29 in good health. CDR3 protein: CASSKDQANYGYTF. In nucleotides, the CDR3 is TGCGCCAGCAGTAAGGACCAGGCTAACTATGGCTACACCTTC.